This T cell receptor (beta chain) is from a study of blood T cell repertoires in COVID-19. Study as a whole: Spain, Italy and the United States supplied samples that represented acute and convalescent COVID-19.

There are 15 residues in the CDR3. CDR1 and CDR2 (germline): LNHDA, SQIVND (reference sequence). V lost 6 bases, J lost 4 bases, and 4 bases stayed unmatched. Enrollment of patients from Seattle took place during active infection, with longitudinal follow-up. Data came from immunoSEQ multiplex PCR; TCRdb stores just in-frame clones and leaves some out. This table has about 160,000 clones, approximately 79% appearing once. Specimen: peripheral blood. V gene TRBV19 combines with J gene TRBJ2-6; TRBD1 agrees at 9 bases. The TCR originated in a middle-aged woman with COVID-19, enrolled during active disease. The CDR3 reads CASSQQGAGANVLTF. The CDR3 bases are TGTGCCAGTAGCCAACAGGGGGCCGGGGCCAACGTCCTGACTTTC.